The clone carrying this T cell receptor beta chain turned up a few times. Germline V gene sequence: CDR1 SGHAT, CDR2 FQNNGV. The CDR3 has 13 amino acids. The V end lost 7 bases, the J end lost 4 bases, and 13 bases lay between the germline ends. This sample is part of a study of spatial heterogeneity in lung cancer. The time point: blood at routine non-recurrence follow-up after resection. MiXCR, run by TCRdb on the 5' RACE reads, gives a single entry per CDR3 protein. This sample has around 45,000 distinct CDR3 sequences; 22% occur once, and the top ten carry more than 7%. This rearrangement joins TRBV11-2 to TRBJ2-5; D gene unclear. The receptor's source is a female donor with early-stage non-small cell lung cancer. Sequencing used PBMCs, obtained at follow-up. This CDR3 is CASTRWGAETQYF. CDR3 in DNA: TGTGCCAGCACCCGGTGGGGTGCAGAGACCCAGTACTTC.